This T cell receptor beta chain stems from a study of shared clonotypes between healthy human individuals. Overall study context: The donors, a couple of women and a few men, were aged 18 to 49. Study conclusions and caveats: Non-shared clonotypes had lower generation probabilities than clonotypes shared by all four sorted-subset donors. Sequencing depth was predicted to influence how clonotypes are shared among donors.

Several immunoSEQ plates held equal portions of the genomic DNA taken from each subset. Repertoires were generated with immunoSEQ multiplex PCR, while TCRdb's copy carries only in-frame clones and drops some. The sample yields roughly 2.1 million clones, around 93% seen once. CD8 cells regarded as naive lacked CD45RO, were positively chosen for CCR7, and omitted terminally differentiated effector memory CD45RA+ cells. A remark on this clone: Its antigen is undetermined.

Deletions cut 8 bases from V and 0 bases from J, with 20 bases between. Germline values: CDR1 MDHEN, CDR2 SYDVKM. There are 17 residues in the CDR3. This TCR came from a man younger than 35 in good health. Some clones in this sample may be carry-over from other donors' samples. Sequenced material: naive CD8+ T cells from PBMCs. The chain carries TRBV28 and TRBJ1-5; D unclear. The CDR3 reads CASHSILTPNSNQPQHF. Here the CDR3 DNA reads TGTGCCAGCCATTCGATCTTAACACCTAATAGCAATCAGCCCCAGCATTTT.